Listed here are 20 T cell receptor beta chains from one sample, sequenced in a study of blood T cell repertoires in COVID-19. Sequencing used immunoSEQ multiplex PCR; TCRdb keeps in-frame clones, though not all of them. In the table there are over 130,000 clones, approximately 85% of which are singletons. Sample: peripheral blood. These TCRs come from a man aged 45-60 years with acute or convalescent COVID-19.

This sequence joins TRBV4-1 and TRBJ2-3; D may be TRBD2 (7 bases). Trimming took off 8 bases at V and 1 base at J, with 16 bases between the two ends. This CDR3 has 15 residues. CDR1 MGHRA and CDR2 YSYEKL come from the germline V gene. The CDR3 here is CASSSRGAGTDTQYF. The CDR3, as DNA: TGCGCCAGCTCTAGCCGGGGGGCGGGCACAGATACGCAGTATTTT.

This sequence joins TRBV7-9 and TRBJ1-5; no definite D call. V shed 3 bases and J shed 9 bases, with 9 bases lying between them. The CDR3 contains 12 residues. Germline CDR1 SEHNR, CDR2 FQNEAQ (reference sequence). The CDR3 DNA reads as TGTGCCAGCAGCTTGACTCGGGGGCCCCAGCATTTT. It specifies CASSLTRGPQHF.

CDR3 protein: CAISESGFRDYGYTF. Written as DNA, the CDR3 is TGTGCCATCAGTGAGTCAGGGTTCAGGGACTATGGCTACACCTTC. This chain connects TRBV10-3 to TRBJ1-2, with D possibly TRBD1 on 5 matching bases. The CDR3 is made up of 15 amino acids. Per germline, CDR1 ENHRY and CDR2 SYGVKD. Trimming took off 0 bases at V and 3 bases at J, with 11 bases between the two ends.

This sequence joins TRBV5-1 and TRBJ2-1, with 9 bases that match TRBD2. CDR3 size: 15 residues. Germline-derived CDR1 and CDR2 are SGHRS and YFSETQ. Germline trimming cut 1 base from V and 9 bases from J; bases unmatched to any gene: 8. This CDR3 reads CASSLTGTSFGEQFF. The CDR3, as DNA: TGCGCCAGCAGCTTGACCGGGACTAGCTTCGGTGAGCAGTTCTTC. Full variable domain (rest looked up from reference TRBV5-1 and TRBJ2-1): KAGVTQTPRYLIKTRGQQVTLSCSPISGHRSVSWYQQTPGQGLQFLFEYFSETQRNKGNFPGRFSGRQFSNSRSEMNVSTLELGDSALYLCASSLTGTSFGEQFFGPGTRLTVL.

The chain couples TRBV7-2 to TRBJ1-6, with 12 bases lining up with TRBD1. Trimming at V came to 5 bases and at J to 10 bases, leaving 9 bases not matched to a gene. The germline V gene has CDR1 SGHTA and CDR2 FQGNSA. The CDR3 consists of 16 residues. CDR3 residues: CASSQGQGATGSPLHF. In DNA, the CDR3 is TGTGCCAGCAGCCAGGGACAGGGGGCGACGGGATCACCCCTCCACTTT.

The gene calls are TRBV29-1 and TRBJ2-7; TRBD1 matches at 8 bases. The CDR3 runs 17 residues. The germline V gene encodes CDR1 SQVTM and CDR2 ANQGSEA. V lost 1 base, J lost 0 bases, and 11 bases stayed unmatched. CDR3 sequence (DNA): TGCAGCGTTGAAGCCGGGACCAGGGGGCCGAGCTCCTACGAGCAGTACTTC. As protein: CSVEAGTRGPSSYEQYF.

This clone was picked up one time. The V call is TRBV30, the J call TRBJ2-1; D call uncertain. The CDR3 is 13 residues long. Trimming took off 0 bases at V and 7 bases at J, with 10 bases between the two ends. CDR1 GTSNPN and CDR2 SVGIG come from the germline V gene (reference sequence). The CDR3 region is CAWSVVYGNEQFF. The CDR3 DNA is TGTGCCTGGAGTGTAGTTTACGGGAATGAGCAGTTCTTC.

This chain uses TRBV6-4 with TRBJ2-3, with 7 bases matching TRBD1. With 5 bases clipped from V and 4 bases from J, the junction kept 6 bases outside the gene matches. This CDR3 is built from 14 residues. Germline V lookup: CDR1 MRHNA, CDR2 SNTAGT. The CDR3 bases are TGTGCCAGCAGTCAAGGACAGGCGGCAGATACGCAGTATTTT. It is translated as CASSQGQAADTQYF.

The CDR3 sequence is CASSPGGQPATNEKLFF. The DNA for the CDR3 is TGTGCCAGCAGTCCAGGGGGCCAACCTGCAACTAATGAAAAACTGTTTTTT. This sequence joins TRBV6-6 and TRBJ1-4; 8 nucleotides agree with TRBD1. There are 17 residues in the CDR3. Germline assignment: CDR1 MNHNY and CDR2 SVGAGI (reference sequence). V trimming: 5 bases; J trimming: 0 bases; junction bases outside the gene matches: 8.

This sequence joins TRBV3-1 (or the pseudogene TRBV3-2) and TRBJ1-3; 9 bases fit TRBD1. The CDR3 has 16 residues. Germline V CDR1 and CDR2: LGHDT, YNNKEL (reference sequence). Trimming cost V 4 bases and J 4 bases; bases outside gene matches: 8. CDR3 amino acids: CASSPLGTGQGNTIYF. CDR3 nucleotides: TGTGCCAGCAGCCCCCTCGGGACAGGGCAAGGAAACACCATATATTTT.

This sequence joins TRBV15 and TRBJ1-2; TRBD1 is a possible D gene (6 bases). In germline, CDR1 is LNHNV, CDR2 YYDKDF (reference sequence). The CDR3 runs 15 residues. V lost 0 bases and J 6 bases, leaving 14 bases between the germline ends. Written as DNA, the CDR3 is TGTGCCACCAGCAGAGATTTCATCGGGGGGCATGGCTACACCTTC. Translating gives CATSRDFIGGHGYTF.

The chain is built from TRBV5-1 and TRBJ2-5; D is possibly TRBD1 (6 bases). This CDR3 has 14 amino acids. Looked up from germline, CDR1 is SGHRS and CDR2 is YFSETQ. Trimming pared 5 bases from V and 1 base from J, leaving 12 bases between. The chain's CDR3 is CASSPDSTQETQYF. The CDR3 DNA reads TGCGCCAGCAGTCCGGACAGTACCCAAGAGACCCAGTACTTC.

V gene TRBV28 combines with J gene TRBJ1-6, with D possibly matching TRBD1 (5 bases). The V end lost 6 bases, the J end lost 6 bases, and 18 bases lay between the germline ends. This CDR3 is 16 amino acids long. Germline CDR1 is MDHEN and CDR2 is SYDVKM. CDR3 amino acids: CASSLWGVRANSPLHF. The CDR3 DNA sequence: TGTGCCAGCAGCCTGTGGGGGGTTCGGGCTAATTCACCCCTCCACTTT.

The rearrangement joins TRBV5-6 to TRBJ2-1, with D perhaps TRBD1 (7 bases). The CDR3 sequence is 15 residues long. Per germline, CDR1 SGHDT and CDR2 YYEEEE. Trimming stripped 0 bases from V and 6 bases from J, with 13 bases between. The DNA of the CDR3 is TGTGCCAGCAGCTTGGGGAGGGGGCCGGGCAATGAGCAGTTCTTC. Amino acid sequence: CASSLGRGPGNEQFF.

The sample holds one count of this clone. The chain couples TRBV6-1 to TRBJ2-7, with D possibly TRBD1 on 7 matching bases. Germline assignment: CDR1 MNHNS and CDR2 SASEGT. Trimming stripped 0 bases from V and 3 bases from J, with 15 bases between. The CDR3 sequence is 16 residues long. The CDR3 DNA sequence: TGTGCCAGCAGTGAAGCGGAAGGAGGGGGCTACTACGAGCAGTACTTC. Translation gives CASSEAEGGGYYEQYF.

The DNA of the CDR3 is TGTGCCAGCAGTTACCCCGACAGGGTGAGGGGCCGAGCTGCCGGGGAGCTGTTTTTT. Translation gives CASSYPDRVRGRAAGELFF. The chain joins TRBV6-2 or TRBV6-3 to TRBJ2-2; 7 bases match TRBD1. The CDR3 is 19 amino acids. Germline assignment: CDR1 MNHEY and CDR2 SVGEGT. V dropped 2 bases and J dropped 6; count of bases not matched to a gene: 18.

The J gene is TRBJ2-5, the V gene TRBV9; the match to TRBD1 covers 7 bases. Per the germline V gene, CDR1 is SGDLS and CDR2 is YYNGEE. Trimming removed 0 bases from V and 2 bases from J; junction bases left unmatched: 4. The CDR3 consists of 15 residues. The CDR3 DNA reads TGTGCCAGCAGCGTAGCGCCCAGGGGGCAAGAGACCCAGTACTTC. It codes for CASSVAPRGQETQYF.

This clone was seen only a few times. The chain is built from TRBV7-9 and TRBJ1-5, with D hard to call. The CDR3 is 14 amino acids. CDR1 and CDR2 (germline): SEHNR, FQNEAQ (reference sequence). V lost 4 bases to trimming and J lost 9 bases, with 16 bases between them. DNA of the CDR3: TGTGCCAGCAGCTCCGACAACACCTTAGGGCCCCAGCATTTT. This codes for CASSSDNTLGPQHF.

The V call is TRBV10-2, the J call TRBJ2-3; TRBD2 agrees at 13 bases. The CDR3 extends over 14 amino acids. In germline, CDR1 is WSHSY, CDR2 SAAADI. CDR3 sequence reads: CAVGLAGVEDTQYF. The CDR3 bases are TGCGCAGTCGGACTAGCGGGAGTGGAAGATACGCAGTATTTT.

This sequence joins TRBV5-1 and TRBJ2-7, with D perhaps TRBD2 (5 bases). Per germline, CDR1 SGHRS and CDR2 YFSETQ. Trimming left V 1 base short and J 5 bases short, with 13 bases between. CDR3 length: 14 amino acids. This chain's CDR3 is CASSLSGIKNEQYF. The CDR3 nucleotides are TGCGCCAGCAGCTTGTCCGGGATTAAAAACGAGCAGTACTTC.